Each of the 9 T cell receptor beta chains below was sequenced from the same sample in a study of T cells after yellow fever vaccination (dated by TCRdb to the late 2010s). The library came from 5' RACE. Sequencer: Illumina HiSeq 2500. The public sequencing data were trimmed at Q25 with fastp and processed into clonotypes with MiXCR by TCRdb, which kept only in-frame beta chains. Rows with one shared CDR3 protein collapse into an entry with the most common genes and DNA. For this sample there are a few hundred thousand distinct CDR3 sequences; about 15% appear just once. 17% of the sample comes from the top ten. The sample's treatment or condition label, in plain terms: live attenuated yellow fever vaccine strain. The starting material was PBMCs, obtained 4 to 6 days after the first yellow fever vaccination. All receptors derive from a man between 18 and 29 years old who received the YFV17D yellow fever vaccine.

Only a few counts were recorded for this clonotype. This rearrangement joins TRBV11-2 to TRBJ2-1; tentatively, D is TRBD2 (6 bases). The V gene's germline CDR1 is SGHAT and CDR2 FQNNGV. V was pared by 1 base and J by 7 bases, with 11 bases between. The CDR3 loop spans 14 amino acids. The CDR3 sequence is CASSLVAGRNEQFF. The CDR3 DNA reads TGTGCCAGCAGCTTAGTGGCAGGGAGGAATGAGCAGTTCTTC. Filled out from reference TRBV11-2 and TRBJ2-1, the complete variable domain reads EAGVAQSPRYKIIEKRQSVAFWCNPISGHATLYWYQQILGQGPKLLIQFQNNGVVDDSQLPKDRFSAERLKGVDSTLKIQPAKLEDSAVYLCASSLVAGRNEQFFGPGTRLTVL.

This clonotype was observed at least ten times. The chain links TRBV5-1 to TRBJ2-5; 8 bases fit TRBD2. Trimming took 0 bases from V and 5 from J; bases not matched to a gene: 6. There are 15 residues in the CDR3. Per germline, CDR1 SGHRS and CDR2 YFSETQ. In DNA, the CDR3 is TGCGCCAGCAGCTTGGATGCTAGCGGGCCTGAGACCCAGTACTTC. Amino acids: CASSLDASGPETQYF.

This clonotype was recorded a few times. This sequence joins TRBV12-3 or TRBV12-4 and TRBJ1-3; TRBD1 matches 9 bases. Trimming at V came to 3 bases and at J to 9 bases, leaving 9 bases not matched to a gene. CDR3 length equals 15 residues. CDR3 DNA sequence: TGTGCCAGCAGTTTCTTGGGACAGGGAAGAGGCACCATATATTTT. Protein: CASSFLGQGRGTIYF.

The rearrangement links TRBV5-1 to TRBJ1-1; no clear D gene. From germline, CDR1 is SGHRS and CDR2 YFSETQ. The CDR3 length is 14 residues. V gave up 2 bases and J gave up 1 base, with 9 bases separating them. The CDR3 reads CASSLWGGNTEAFF. The DNA for the CDR3 is TGCGCCAGCAGCTTATGGGGAGGGAACACTGAAGCTTTCTTT. Drawing the rest from reference TRBV5-1 and TRBJ1-1, the complete variable domain is KAGVTQTPRYLIKTRGQQVTLSCSPISGHRSVSWYQQTPGQGLQFLFEYFSETQRNKGNFPGRFSGRQFSNSRSEMNVSTLELGDSALYLCASSLWGGNTEAFFGQGTRLTVV.

The rearrangement joins TRBV6-5 to TRBJ1-1, with unresolved D. The V gene lost 2 bases and the J gene lost 2 bases, with 15 bases spanning the gap. This CDR3 contains 16 residues. Germline values: CDR1 MNHEY, CDR2 SVGAGI. CDR3 sequence: CASSYLAGFSNTEAFF. DNA for the CDR3: TGTGCCAGCAGTTACCTCGCGGGTTTTAGTAACACTGAAGCTTTCTTT.

This clonotype showed up just a few times. The chain carries TRBV15 and TRBJ1-5; 10 positions match TRBD1. CDR1 LNHNV and CDR2 YYDKDF come from the germline V gene (reference sequence). The CDR3 sequence is 16 residues long. The V segment lost 5 bases and the J segment 6 bases; nucleotides outside the gene matches: 10. As DNA, the CDR3 is TGTGCCACCAGCCCTCAGGACAGGGGGTACGGTCAGCCCCAGCATTTT. This translates into CATSPQDRGYGQPQHF.

The rearrangement joins TRBV27 to TRBJ1-2; D is ambiguous. Trimming shortened V by 0 bases and J by 4 bases, and 12 bases separated the two germline ends. The CDR3 length is 15 residues. CDR1 is MNHEY, CDR2 SMNVEV, per germline (reference sequence). The CDR3 sequence is CASSLSKTQFYGYTF. The CDR3 DNA is TGTGCCAGCAGTTTATCGAAGACCCAGTTCTATGGCTACACCTTC.

The chain carries TRBV6-1 and TRBJ1-5, with D perhaps matching TRBD1 (5 bases). From germline, CDR1 is MNHNS and CDR2 SASEGT. This CDR3 contains 16 residues. V lost 5 bases, J lost 0 bases, and 14 bases lay in between. CDR3 loop: CASSQGWDGSNQPQHF. The CDR3 region has the DNA TGTGCCAGCAGTCAAGGCTGGGACGGTAGCAATCAGCCCCAGCATTTT.

The chain has TRBV5-4 and TRBJ2-1, with TRBD2 matching 10 bases. Germline CDR1 is SGHNT and CDR2 is YYREEE (reference sequence). The V segment lost 4 bases and the J segment 8 bases; nucleotides outside the gene matches: 15. The CDR3 runs 17 residues. CDR3 sequence: CASSPSGAGGPSDEQFF. The CDR3 DNA follows: TGTGCCAGCAGCCCCTCCGGAGCGGGGGGGCCGAGTGATGAGCAGTTCTTC.